These T cell receptor beta chains were read from a single sample in a study of PD-1 blockade in classical Hodgkin lymphoma. The method was immunoSEQ multiplex PCR; TCRdb's version includes in-frame clones alone and lacks a portion of them. The repertoire has approximately 60,000 clones, around 89% of them found once; the top ten carry 12%. The sample here was peripheral blood mononuclear cells (PBMCs), taken at baseline. Every receptor here comes from a human donor with classical Hodgkin lymphoma. CDR3s include the opening cysteine and the closing phenylalanine or tryptophan. D genes are given only for firm matches.

TRBJ1-1	TRBD1	TRBV4-3	CASSQSSRYRGNTEAFF	TGCGCCAGCAGCCAGTCGTCTCGCTACAGGGGGAACACTGAAGCTTTCTTT
TRBJ1-5	TRBD1	TRBV5-1	CASSFGPGGEPQHF	TGCGCCAGCAGCTTTGGTCCAGGGGGTGAGCCCCAGCATTTT
TRBJ2-5	.	TRBV11-1	CASSQRRGSSHQETQYF	TGTGCCAGCAGCCAAAGGCGGGGTAGCAGCCACCAAGAGACCCAGTACTTC